The 24 T cell receptor beta chains presented below share a single source sample, sequenced in a study of T-cell reconstitution after alpha-beta-depleted transplantation in children. Molecular barcoding with unique molecular identifiers was used for the TCRbeta library. MiXCR, run by TCRdb on the PCR reads, gives a single entry per CDR3 protein. The sample has around 130,000 distinct CDR3 sequences, about 9.9% seen once. This specimen consisted of PBMCs, mostly from graft donor cells, obtained 180 days after TCRalphabeta/CD19-depleted stem cell transplant. These receptors were collected from a girl less than two years old who had a stem cell transplant for combined immunodeficiency, so the T cells may come from the graft donor.

This clonotype was recorded at least ten times. The rearrangement joins TRBV4-1 to TRBJ2-5; 7 bases match TRBD2. Trimming at V came to 1 base and at J to 2 bases, leaving 7 bases not matched to a gene. Germline loops: CDR1 MGHRA, CDR2 YSYEKL. The CDR3 runs to 16 residues. The CDR3 DNA is TGCGCCAGCAGCCAAGTAGGGAGGGCTCTACAAGAGACCCAGTACTTC. This gives the protein CASSQVGRALQETQYF.

This clonotype was counted only a few times. The chain is built from TRBV3-1 and TRBJ2-5; weak D call: TRBD2 (5 bases). The germline V and J ends were trimmed by 5 bases and 2 bases, with 18 bases remaining between them. CDR3 size: 16 residues. CDR1 and CDR2 (germline): LGHDT, YNNKEL (reference sequence). The CDR3 protein is CASSIYPYGLQETQYF. In DNA form, the CDR3 reads TGTGCCAGCAGCATCTATCCGTACGGACTTCAAGAGACCCAGTACTTC.

The chain is built from TRBV15 and TRBJ2-7; 7 nucleotides align to TRBD1. This CDR3 is built from 15 residues. Looked up from germline, CDR1 is LNHNV and CDR2 is YYDKDF (reference sequence). Germline trimming cut 4 bases from V and 3 bases from J; bases unmatched to any gene: 9. In DNA form, the CDR3 reads TGTGCCACCAGCACCCACCGGACAGGCAGCTACGAGCAGTACTTC. Protein sequence: CATSTHRTGSYEQYF.

The chain carries TRBV7-2 and TRBJ2-2; 7 nucleotides agree with TRBD1. V was pared by 4 bases and J by 4 bases, with 9 bases of the junction left unmatched. CDR3 length: 16 amino acids. The germline V gene encodes CDR1 SGHTA and CDR2 FQGNSA. The chain's CDR3 is CASSSSGQLTTGELFF. The CDR3 DNA is TGTGCCAGCAGCTCATCGGGACAGCTGACCACCGGGGAGCTGTTTTTT.

This clonotype was detected a few times. The chain is built from TRBV5-1 and TRBJ1-1; perhaps TRBD1 as D (5 bases). Germline loops: CDR1 SGHRS, CDR2 YFSETQ. The V and J ends lost 2 bases and 11 bases respectively, with 13 bases between them. The CDR3 is 12 residues long. Here the CDR3 reads CASSFGGVEAFF. CDR3 coding DNA: TGCGCCAGCAGCTTCGGAGGGGTCGAGGCTTTCTTT.

This clonotype has only a few counts. V is TRBV4-3 and J is TRBJ1-5, with D perhaps TRBD1 (5 bases). V shed 1 base and J shed 7 bases, with 11 bases lying between them. This CDR3 has 14 residues. The germline V gene encodes CDR1 LGHNA and CDR2 YSLEER. The CDR3 region has the DNA TGCGCCAGCAGCCAAGCGGTGGAGGGGCAGCCCCAGCATTTT. Amino acids: CASSQAVEGQPQHF.

This chain connects TRBV29-1 to TRBJ2-3; D remains ambiguous. The CDR3 has 14 residues. The V end was cut by 3 bases, the J end by 5 bases, with 15 bases between. Germline V CDR1 and CDR2: SQVTM, ANQGSEA. CDR3 loop: CSVEGREYRDTQYF. In DNA, the CDR3 is TGCAGCGTTGAGGGAAGGGAATACAGAGATACGCAGTATTTT.

In its sample, this clonotype was seen a few times. J is TRBJ1-2 and V is TRBV20-1; D is ambiguous. The V gene lost 5 bases and the J gene lost 1 base, with 11 bases spanning the gap. Germline V gene data show CDR1 as DFQATT and CDR2 as SNEGSKA (reference sequence). The CDR3 sequence is 13 residues long. In DNA, the CDR3 is TGCAGTGCTTCGCCCGGTCTTAACTATGGCTACACCTTC. Translating gives CSASPGLNYGYTF.

The V and J genes are TRBV4-3 and TRBJ2-3; 8 bases match TRBD2. The CDR3 is 16 amino acids. Trimming took 0 bases from V and 5 from J; bases not matched to a gene: 7. The germline CDR1 and CDR2 sequences are LGHNA and YSLEER. The CDR3 coding sequence is TGCGCCAGCAGCCAAGAAACGGCGGGAGGTATAGATACGCAGTATTTT. It translates to CASSQETAGGIDTQYF.

Many counts were recorded for this clonotype. The chain uses TRBV10-3 and TRBJ1-2, with TRBD1 matching over 9 bases. V shed 6 bases and J 8 bases; nucleotides not matched to a gene: 4. The CDR3 covers 12 residues. The V gene's germline CDR1 is ENHRY and CDR2 SYGVKD. Here the CDR3 DNA reads TGTGCCATCAGAGGGACAGGGAGCGGCTACACCTTC. Translation gives CAIRGTGSGYTF.

V usage is TRBV6-5 and J usage is TRBJ2-5, with TRBD1 as a possible D gene (8 bases). V was cut by 2 bases and J by 5 bases, with 15 bases left in between. Germline CDR1 reads MNHEY; CDR2 reads SVGAGI. This CDR3 is 15 amino acids long. The CDR3 DNA is TGTGCCAGCAGTTACACGGACAGGGAGGGGGAGACCCAGTACTTC. Its protein product is CASSYTDREGETQYF.

This clonotype was observed at least ten times. The rearrangement links TRBV5-1 to TRBJ1-2, with no clear D. The CDR3 covers 14 residues. V dropped 0 bases and J dropped 2 bases, with 8 bases sitting between them. Germline V lookup: CDR1 SGHRS, CDR2 YFSETQ. The CDR3 protein is CASSLERLNYGYTF. CDR3 DNA sequence: TGCGCCAGCAGCTTGGAAAGGCTCAACTATGGCTACACCTTC. Full variable domain (outside the CDR3, taken from reference TRBV5-1 and TRBJ1-2): KAGVTQTPRYLIKTRGQQVTLSCSPISGHRSVSWYQQTPGQGLQFLFEYFSETQRNKGNFPGRFSGRQFSNSRSEMNVSTLELGDSALYLCASSLERLNYGYTFGSGTRLTVV.

This chain links TRBV6-2 or TRBV6-3 with TRBJ2-7; possibly TRBD1 for D (6 bases). The V and J ends lost 2 bases and 1 base respectively, with 6 bases between them. The CDR3 is made up of 13 amino acids. Germline values: CDR1 MNHEY, CDR2 SVGEGT. For the CDR3, the DNA is TGTGCCAGCAGTTACGGACAGTCCTACGAGCAGTACTTC. Translating gives CASSYGQSYEQYF.

This clonotype showed up just a few times. The chain is built from TRBV7-2 and TRBJ2-3; no clear D. The V and J ends lost 5 bases and 0 bases respectively, with 9 bases between them. The CDR3 loop spans 14 amino acids. The germline V gene encodes CDR1 SGHTA and CDR2 FQGNSA. Here the CDR3 reads CASSPSRSTDTQYF. The CDR3 DNA reads as TGTGCCAGCAGCCCCAGTCGTAGCACAGATACGCAGTATTTT.

The V gene is TRBV27, the J gene TRBJ2-4, with 7 nucleotides matching TRBD1. Germline-derived CDR1 and CDR2 are MNHEY and SMNVEV (reference sequence). The CDR3 runs 15 residues. Losses at the gene ends were 2 bases for V and 9 bases for J; bases not matched to a gene: 10. CDR3 sequence reads: CASSLSSRGKGIQYF. DNA for the CDR3: TGTGCCAGCAGTTTAAGTAGCAGGGGGAAGGGCATTCAGTACTTC.

The sample holds a few counts of this clonotype. This CDR3 reads CASSPTIANYGYTF. The CDR3 coding sequence is TGTGCCAGCAGTCCGACCATAGCTAACTATGGCTACACCTTC. V usage is TRBV27 and J usage is TRBJ1-2; D uncertain. This CDR3 comprises 14 residues. The ends were cut back, 5 bases at V and 0 bases at J, with 10 bases in the middle. The germline CDR1 and CDR2 sequences are MNHEY and SMNVEV (reference sequence).

This clonotype was seen a few times. The J gene is TRBJ2-7, the V gene TRBV7-8, with a possible D match to TRBD2 (6 bases). Germline lookup yields CDR1 SGHVS and CDR2 FQNEAQ. Trimming left V 2 bases short and J 6 bases short, with 23 bases between. CDR3 length equals 17 residues. CDR3 amino acids: CASSLLVGTGDPREQYF. The CDR3 DNA reads as TGTGCCAGCAGCTTATTGGTAGGGACGGGGGACCCACGCGAGCAGTACTTC.

J is TRBJ1-1 and V is TRBV12-3 or TRBV12-4, with D unresolved. The CDR3 sequence is 14 residues long. The V end was cut by 3 bases, the J end by 1 base, with 9 bases between. The CDR3 is CASSLDWGNTEAFF. In DNA, the CDR3 is TGTGCCAGCAGTTTGGACTGGGGGAACACTGAAGCTTTCTTT.

This chain joins TRBV12-3 or TRBV12-4 and TRBJ2-2, with TRBD2 as a possible D gene (5 bases). The CDR3 has 15 amino acids. V shed 3 bases and J shed 5 bases, with 13 bases lying between them. CDR3 sequence: CASSLVGVGTGELFF. DNA for the CDR3: TGTGCCAGCAGTTTGGTGGGAGTGGGGACCGGGGAGCTGTTTTTT.

This clonotype has a handful of counts. This rearrangement joins TRBV7-2 to TRBJ2-1; 8 bases are shared with TRBD1. After removal of 2 bases from V and 12 bases from J, the junction contained 6 bases not matched to a gene. This CDR3 comprises 13 residues. Germline assignment: CDR1 SGHTA and CDR2 FQGNSA. CDR3 coding DNA: TGTGCCAGCAGCTTACGGGACAGGACAACGCAGTTCTTC. Protein: CASSLRDRTTQFF.

Concerning this clonotype itself: Given a much more abundant clone one base away, this may be a read error. The chain employs TRBV25-1 and TRBJ1-2; weak D call: TRBD1 (5 bases). Looked up from germline, CDR1 is MGHDK and CDR2 is SYGVNS. The CDR3 has 11 residues. The CDR3 DNA reads TGTTCCAGCAGTAGGGGCAGGGGCTACACCTTC. It specifies CSSSRGRGYTF.

This clonotype was recorded a few times. This chain joins TRBV28 and TRBJ1-4, with D perhaps matching TRBD1 (5 bases). With 11 bases removed from V and 4 bases from J, the gap between germline ends came to 14 bases. Germline CDR1 MDHEN, CDR2 SYDVKM. The CDR3 runs to 13 residues. The CDR3: CARLTVDNEKLFF. The CDR3 DNA is TGTGCCCGACTGACAGTAGATAATGAAAAACTGTTTTTT.

In this sample, this clonotype turned up many times. The chain combines TRBV30 with TRBJ2-3, with a possible D match to TRBD2 (7 bases). This CDR3 region has 15 residues. Trimming removed 3 bases from V and 2 bases from J, with 15 bases in between. CDR1 GTSNPN and CDR2 SVGIG come from the germline V gene (reference sequence). The CDR3 coding sequence is TGTGCCTGGAGCGGGGGGAGGGGGGACACAGATACGCAGTATTTT. Translation: CAWSGGRGDTDTQYF.

This sequence joins TRBV24-1 and TRBJ2-3, with TRBD1 identical over 8 bases. Per germline, CDR1 KGHDR and CDR2 SFDVKD. The CDR3 spans 15 residues. V lost 4 bases, J lost 3 bases, and 5 bases stayed unmatched. The CDR3 DNA is TGTGCCACCAGTGACCCCGGACAGGGAACAGATACGCAGTATTTT. Translating gives CATSDPGQGTDTQYF.